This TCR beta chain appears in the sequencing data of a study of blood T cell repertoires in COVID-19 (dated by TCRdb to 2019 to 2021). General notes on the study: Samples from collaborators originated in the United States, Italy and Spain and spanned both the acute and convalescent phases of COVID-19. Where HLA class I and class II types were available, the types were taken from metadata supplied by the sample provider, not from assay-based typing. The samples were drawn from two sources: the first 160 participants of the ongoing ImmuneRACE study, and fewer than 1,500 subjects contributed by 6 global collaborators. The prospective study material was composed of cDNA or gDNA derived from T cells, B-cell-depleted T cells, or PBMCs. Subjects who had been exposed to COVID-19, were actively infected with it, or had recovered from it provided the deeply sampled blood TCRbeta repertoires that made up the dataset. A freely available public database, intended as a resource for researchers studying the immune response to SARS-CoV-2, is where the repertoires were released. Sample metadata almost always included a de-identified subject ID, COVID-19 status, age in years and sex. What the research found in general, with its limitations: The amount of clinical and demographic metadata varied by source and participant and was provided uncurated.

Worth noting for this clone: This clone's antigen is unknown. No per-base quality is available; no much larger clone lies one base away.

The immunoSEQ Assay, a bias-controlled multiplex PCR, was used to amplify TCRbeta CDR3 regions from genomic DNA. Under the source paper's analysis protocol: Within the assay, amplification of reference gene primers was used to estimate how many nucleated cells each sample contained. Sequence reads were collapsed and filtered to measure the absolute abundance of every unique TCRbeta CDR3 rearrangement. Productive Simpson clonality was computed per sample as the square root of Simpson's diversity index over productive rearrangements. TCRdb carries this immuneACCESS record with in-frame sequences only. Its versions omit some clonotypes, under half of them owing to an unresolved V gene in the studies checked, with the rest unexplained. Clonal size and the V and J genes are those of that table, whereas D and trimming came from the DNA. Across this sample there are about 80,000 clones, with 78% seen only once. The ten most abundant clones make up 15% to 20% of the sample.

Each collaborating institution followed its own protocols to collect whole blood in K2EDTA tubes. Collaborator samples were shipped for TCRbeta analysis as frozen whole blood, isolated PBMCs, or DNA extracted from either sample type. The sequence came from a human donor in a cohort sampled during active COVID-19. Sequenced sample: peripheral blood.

This receptor carries the CDR3 CASSLTGQGASEQFF. The base sequence is TGTGCCAGCAGCTTGACGGGACAGGGGGCGAGTGAGCAGTTCTTC. Recombination connected TRBV5-4 to TRBJ2-1; TRBD1 matches 12 bases in the middle. Trimmed from V: 1 base; trimmed from J: 9 bases; junction bases lacking a gene match: 5. For CDR1 and CDR2, the germline V gene (reference sequence) lists SGHNT and YYREEE. Measured from the cysteine to the phenylalanine, the CDR3 is 15 residues long. Of the read, only the CDR3 DNA is kept; its 45 bases are in frame from base 1.